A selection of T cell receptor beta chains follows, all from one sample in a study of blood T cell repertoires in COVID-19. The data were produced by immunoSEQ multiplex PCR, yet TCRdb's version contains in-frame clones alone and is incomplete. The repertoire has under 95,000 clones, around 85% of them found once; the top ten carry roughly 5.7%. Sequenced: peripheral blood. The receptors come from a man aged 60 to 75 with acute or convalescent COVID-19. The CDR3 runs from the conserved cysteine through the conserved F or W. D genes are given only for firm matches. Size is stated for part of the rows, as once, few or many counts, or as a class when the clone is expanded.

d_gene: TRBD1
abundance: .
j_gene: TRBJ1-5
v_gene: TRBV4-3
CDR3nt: TGCGCCAGCAGCCATGGGACAGGCGGCCCCCAGCATTTT
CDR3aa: CASSHGTGGPQHF

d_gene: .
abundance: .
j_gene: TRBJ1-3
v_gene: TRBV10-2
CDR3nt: TGCGCCAGCAGTGGACAGTCCCGTTCTGGAAACACCATATATTTT
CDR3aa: CASSGQSRSGNTIYF

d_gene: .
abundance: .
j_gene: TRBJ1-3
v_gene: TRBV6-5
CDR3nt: TGTGCCAGCAGTTACTCCACAGGCCGTGGAAACACCATATATTTT
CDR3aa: CASSYSTGRGNTIYF

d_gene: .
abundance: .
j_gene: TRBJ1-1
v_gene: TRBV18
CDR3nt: TGTGCCAGCTCACCACCGTCTTTTATTTGGGACACCTCTTCGAACACTGAAGCTTTCTTT
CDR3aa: CASSPPSFIWDTSSNTEAFF

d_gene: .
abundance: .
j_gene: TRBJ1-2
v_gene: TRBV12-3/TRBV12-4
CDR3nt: TGTGCCAGTAGGGGAAGATATGGCTACACCTTC
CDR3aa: CASRGRYGYTF

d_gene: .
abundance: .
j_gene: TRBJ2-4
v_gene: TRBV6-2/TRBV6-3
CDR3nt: TGTGCCAGCAGTTACTACAGGACAATTTCCAAAAACATTCAGTACTTC
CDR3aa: CASSYYRTISKNIQYF

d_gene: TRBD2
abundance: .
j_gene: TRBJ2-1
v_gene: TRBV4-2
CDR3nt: TGTGCCAGCAGCCAGGGTACTAGCGGGGGGCTCCTCGGCGATGAGCAGTTCTTC
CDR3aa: CASSQGTSGGLLGDEQFF

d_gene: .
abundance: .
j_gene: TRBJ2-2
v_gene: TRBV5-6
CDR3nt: TGTGCCAGCAGTCGGGTTGGCGGGGAGCTGTTTTTT
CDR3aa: CASSRVGGELFF

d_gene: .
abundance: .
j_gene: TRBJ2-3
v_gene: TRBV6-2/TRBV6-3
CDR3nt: TGTGCCAGCAGTTACTCGAGGTATACGCAGTATTTT
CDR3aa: CASSYSRYTQYF

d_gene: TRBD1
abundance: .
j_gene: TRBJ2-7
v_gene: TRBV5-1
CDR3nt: TGCGCCAGCAGCTCGACAGGGAATCTATACGAGCAGTACTTC
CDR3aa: CASSSTGNLYEQYF

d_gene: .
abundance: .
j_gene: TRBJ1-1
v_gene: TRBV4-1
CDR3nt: TGCGCCAGCAGCCAAGTTATGAACACTGAAGCTTTCTTT
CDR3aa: CASSQVMNTEAFF

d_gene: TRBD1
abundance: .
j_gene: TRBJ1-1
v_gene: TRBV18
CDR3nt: TGTGCCAGCTCACCAACAGAGGGGGCGCGGACTGAAGCTTTCTTT
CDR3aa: CASSPTEGARTEAFF

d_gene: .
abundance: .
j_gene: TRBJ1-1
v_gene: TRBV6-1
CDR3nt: TGTGCCAGCAGTGAGACAGTTAATGCTGAAGCTTTCTTT
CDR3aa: CASSETVNAEAFF

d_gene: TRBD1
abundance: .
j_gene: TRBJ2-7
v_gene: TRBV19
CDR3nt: TGTGCCAGTAGTGTCCCCACAGGGACAGGGGGTATAGACGAGCAGTACTTC
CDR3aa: CASSVPTGTGGIDEQYF

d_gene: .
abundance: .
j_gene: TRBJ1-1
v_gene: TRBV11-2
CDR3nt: TGTGCCACGGGCACTGAAGCTTTCTTT
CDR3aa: CATGTEAFF

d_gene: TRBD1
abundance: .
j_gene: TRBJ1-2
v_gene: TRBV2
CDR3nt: TGTGCCAGCAGTGAAGGGGGACAGGGTTGGGGCTACACCTTC
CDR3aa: CASSEGGQGWGYTF

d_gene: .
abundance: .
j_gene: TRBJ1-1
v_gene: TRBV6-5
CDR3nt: TGTGCCAGCAGTTACGCCAGCGTGAACACTGAAGCTTTCTTT
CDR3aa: CASSYASVNTEAFF

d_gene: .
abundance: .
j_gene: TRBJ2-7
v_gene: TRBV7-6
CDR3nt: TGTGCCAGCAGCTTAGCGTCATCCTACGAGCAGTACTTC
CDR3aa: CASSLASSYEQYF

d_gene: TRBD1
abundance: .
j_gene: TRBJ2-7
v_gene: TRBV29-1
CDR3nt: TGCAGCGCGGAAACTACAGGGGGCGCCTCCTACGAGCAGTACTTC
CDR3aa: CSAETTGGASYEQYF

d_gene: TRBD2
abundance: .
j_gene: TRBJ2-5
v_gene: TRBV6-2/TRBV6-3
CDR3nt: TGTGCCAGCAGTTACCCCAGACTAGCGGGGGGACCCGGATGGGAGACCCAGTACTTC
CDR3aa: CASSYPRLAGGPGWETQYF

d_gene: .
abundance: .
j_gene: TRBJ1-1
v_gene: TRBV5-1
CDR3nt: TGCGCCAGCAGCTTGTCCTCAGAGAACACTGAAGCTTTCTTT
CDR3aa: CASSLSSENTEAFF

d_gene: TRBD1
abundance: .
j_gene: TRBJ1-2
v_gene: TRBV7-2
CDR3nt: TGTGCCAGCAGCAAGGGACAGGGGGCTAATATTGTTAACTATGGCTACACCTTC
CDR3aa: CASSKGQGANIVNYGYTF

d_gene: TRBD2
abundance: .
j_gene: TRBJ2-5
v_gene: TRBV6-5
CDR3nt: TGTGCCAGCAGCGGACTAGCGGGGGGACGGGAGACCCAGTACTTC
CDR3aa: CASSGLAGGRETQYF

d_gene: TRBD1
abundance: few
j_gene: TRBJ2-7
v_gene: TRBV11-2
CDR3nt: TGTGCCAGCAGCCAAGGACAGGGGACCTACGAGCAGTACTTC
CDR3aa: CASSQGQGTYEQYF

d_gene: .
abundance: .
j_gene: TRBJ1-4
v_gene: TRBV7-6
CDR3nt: TGTGCCAGCAGCCGGGCGGGATCGGGGGTCGGAGAAAAACTGTTTTTT
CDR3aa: CASSRAGSGVGEKLFF

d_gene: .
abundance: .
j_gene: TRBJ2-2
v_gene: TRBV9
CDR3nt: TGTGCCAGCAGCATCACAGGGTCTACTGGCACCGGGGAGCTGTTTTTT
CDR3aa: CASSITGSTGTGELFF

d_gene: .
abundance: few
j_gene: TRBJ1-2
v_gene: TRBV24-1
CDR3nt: TGTGCCACCAGTGCCCAGATGGCCTATGGCTACACCTTC
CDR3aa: CATSAQMAYGYTF

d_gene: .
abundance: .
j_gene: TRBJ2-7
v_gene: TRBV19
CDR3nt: TGTGCCAGTAGTAAATTCAGGTTATCCTACGAGCAGTACTTC
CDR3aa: CASSKFRLSYEQYF

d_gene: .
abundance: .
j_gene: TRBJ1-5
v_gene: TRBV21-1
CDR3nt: TGTGCCAGCAGCGACAGACGGGGACAAAGAAATCAGCCCCAGCATTTT
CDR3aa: CASSDRRGQRNQPQHF

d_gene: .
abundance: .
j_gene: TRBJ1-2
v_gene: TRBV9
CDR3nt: TGTGCCAGCAGCGGGGACGGTATGGCAGGGGTTTTGATTGGGCGCTACACCTTC
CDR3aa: CASSGDGMAGVLIGRYTF

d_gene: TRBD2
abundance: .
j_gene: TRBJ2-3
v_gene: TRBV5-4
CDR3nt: TGTGCCAGCAGCTTGGTAGCTAGCGGCCTCGGCACAGATACGCAGTATTTT
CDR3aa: CASSLVASGLGTDTQYF

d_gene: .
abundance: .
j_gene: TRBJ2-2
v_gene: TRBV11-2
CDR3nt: TGTGCCAGCCAACCCCCGTCCGACAGTCACGGGGAGCTGTTTTTT
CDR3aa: CASQPPSDSHGELFF

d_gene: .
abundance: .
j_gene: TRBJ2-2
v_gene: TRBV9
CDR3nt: TGTGCCAGCAGCCCTAGAGGTCCAGGGGCGAACACCGGGGAGCTGTTTTTT
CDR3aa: CASSPRGPGANTGELFF

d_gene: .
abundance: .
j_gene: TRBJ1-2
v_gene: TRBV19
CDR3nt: TGTGCCAGTAGTATAGGGCCCGGGACAAGCTATGGCTACACCTTC
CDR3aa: CASSIGPGTSYGYTF

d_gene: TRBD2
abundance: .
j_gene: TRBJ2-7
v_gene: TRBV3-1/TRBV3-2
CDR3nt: TGTGCCAGCAGCCACGGGGGGGAGCAGTACTTC
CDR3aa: CASSHGGEQYF

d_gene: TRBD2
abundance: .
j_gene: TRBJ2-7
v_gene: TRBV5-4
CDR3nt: TGTGCCAGCAGCTCAGGACTAGCGGGGCCTTACGAGCAGTACTTC
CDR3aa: CASSSGLAGPYEQYF

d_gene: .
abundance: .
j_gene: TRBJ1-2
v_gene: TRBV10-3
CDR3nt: TGTGCCATCAGGGGACAAAACTATGGCTACACCTTC
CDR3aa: CAIRGQNYGYTF

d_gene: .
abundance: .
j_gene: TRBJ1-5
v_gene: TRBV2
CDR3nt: TGTGCCAGCAGGAGGGAGACAGGTAATCAGCCCCAGCATTTT
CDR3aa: CASRRETGNQPQHF

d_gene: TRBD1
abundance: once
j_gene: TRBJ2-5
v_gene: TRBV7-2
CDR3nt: TGTGCCAGCAGCCCGGCCTCGGACAGGGCCCCCCAAGAGACCCAGTACTTC
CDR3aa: CASSPASDRAPQETQYF

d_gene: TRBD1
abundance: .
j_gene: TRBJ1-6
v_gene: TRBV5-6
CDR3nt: TGTGCCAGCAGCACCCCAGGGGGGATTAATTCACCCCTCCACTTT
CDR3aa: CASSTPGGINSPLHF

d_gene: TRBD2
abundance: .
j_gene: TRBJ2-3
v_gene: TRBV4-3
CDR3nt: TGCGCCAGCAGCTCCCGGTACAGCGGGGGCAGCACAGATACGCAGTATTTT
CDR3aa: CASSSRYSGGSTDTQYF

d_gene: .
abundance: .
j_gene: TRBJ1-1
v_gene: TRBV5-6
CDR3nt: TGTGCCAGCAGCCTCAGGGGTGAAGCTTTCTTT
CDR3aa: CASSLRGEAFF

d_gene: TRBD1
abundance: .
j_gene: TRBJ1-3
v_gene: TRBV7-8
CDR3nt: TGTGCCAGCAGCTTAGCAACGGGGACAGTGGGAAACACCATATATTTT
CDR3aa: CASSLATGTVGNTIYF

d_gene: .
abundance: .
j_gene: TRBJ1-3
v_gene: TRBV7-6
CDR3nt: TGTGCCAGCAGCTTGGGACACGGGGTGTTTCTTGGAAACACCATATATTTT
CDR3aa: CASSLGHGVFLGNTIYF

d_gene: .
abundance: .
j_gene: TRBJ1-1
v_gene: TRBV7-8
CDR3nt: TGTGCCAGCAGCTTGGGGGTCCCCGGGGGAATGACAAACACTGAAGCTTTCTTT
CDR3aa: CASSLGVPGGMTNTEAFF

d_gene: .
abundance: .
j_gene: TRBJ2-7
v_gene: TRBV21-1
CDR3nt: TGTGCCAGCAGCCCTAGGGGGCCAGGGTGGTTCCACGAGCAGTACTTC
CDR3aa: CASSPRGPGWFHEQYF

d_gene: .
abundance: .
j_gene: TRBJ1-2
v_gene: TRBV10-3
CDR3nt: TGTGCCATCAGTGAGGACGCACGAGCGGATGGCTACACCTTC
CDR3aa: CAISEDARADGYTF

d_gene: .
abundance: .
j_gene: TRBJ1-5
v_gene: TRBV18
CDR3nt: TGTGCCAGCTCACCTTCAGGGATAAGCAATCAGCCCCAGCATTTT
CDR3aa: CASSPSGISNQPQHF

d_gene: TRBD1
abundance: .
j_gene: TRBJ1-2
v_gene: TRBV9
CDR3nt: TGTGCCAGCAGCGTTGGACAGGGCGGCTATGGCTACACCTTC
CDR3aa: CASSVGQGGYGYTF

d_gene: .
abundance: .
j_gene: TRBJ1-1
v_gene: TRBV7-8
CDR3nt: TGTGCCAGCAGCCCTAGGATCCGAGGGAACACTGAAGCTTTCTTT
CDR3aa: CASSPRIRGNTEAFF

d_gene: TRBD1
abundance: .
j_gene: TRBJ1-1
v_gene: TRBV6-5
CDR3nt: TGTGCCACCCCGGGACAGAAAAACACTGAAGCTTTCTTT
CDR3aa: CATPGQKNTEAFF